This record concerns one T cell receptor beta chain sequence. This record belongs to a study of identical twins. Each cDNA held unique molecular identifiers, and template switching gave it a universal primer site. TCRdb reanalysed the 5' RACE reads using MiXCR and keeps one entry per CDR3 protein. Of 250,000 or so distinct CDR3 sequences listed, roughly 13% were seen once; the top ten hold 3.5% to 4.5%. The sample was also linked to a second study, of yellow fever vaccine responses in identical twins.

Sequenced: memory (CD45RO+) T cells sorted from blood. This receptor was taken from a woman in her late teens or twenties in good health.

The CDR3 region has the DNA TGTGCCAGCAGTGGACTAGTGCTTGAGGAGACCCAGTACTTC. Translated: CASSGLVLEETQYF. This chain uses TRBV27 with TRBJ2-5; 7 nucleotides match TRBD2. Germline V gene lookup returns CDR1 MNHEY and CDR2 SMNVEV (reference sequence). The junction had 8 bases not matched to a gene; V was cut back by 5 bases and J by 5 bases. The CDR3 is 14 residues long.